One and the same sample provided the 26 T cell receptor beta chains below, sequenced in a study of cytomegalovirus exposure and HLA in healthy donors. With 60 Vbeta and 13 Jbeta primers, the PCR was carried out. Profiled with immunoSEQ multiplex PCR; TCRdb holds only in-frame clones, not every one. The repertoire table contains under 200,000 clones. The sequencing input was PBMCs. These receptors all come from a young man in good health and CMV-seronegative.

V is TRBV18 and J is TRBJ2-3; weak D call: TRBD2 (6 bases). The CDR3 covers 15 residues. The V end lost 5 bases, the J end lost 2 bases, and 14 bases lay between the germline ends. CDR1 is KGHSH and CDR2 is LQKENI in the germline V gene. The CDR3: CASSTRRGVTDTQYF. CDR3 DNA: TGTGCCAGCTCAACCCGGCGGGGAGTCACAGATACGCAGTATTTT.

J is TRBJ2-1 and V is TRBV6-5, with a tentative D call TRBD2 (5 bases). Trimming shortened V by 0 bases and J by 5 bases, and 5 bases separated the two germline ends. The germline CDR1 and CDR2 sequences are MNHEY and SVGAGI. The CDR3 has 13 amino acids. The CDR3 DNA follows: TGTGCCAGCAGTTACTCGAGGGACAATGAGCAGTTCTTC. Amino acid sequence: CASSYSRDNEQFF.

The genes are TRBV29-1 and TRBJ2-7, with D maybe TRBD2 (7 bases). With 4 bases removed from V and 5 bases from J, the gap between germline ends came to 12 bases. The CDR3 sequence is 12 residues long. Germline values: CDR1 SQVTM, CDR2 ANQGSEA. CDR3 sequence: CSVGRGADEQYF. The CDR3 region has the DNA TGCAGCGTTGGACGGGGGGCCGACGAGCAGTACTTC.

This chain connects TRBV5-4 to TRBJ1-2, with D perhaps TRBD1 (5 bases). This CDR3 has 11 amino acids. Per the germline V gene, CDR1 is SGHNT and CDR2 is YYREEE (reference sequence). V lost 7 bases and J lost 7, with 11 bases in between. CDR3 sequence reads: CASGGGFGYTF. In DNA form, the CDR3 reads TGTGCCAGCGGGGGGGGATTTGGCTACACCTTC. Filled out from reference TRBV5-4 and TRBJ1-2, the complete variable domain reads ETGVTQSPTHLIKTRGQQVTLRCSSQSGHNTVSWYQQALGQGPQFIFQYYREEENGRGNFPPRFSGLQFPNYSSELNVNALELDDSALYLCASGGGFGYTFGSGTRLTVV.

V is TRBV7-2 and J is TRBJ2-5, with 9 bases matching TRBD1. The CDR3 spans 13 residues. The V gene end was trimmed by 4 bases and the J gene end by 5 bases; junction bases not matched to a gene: 2. The germline V gene has CDR1 SGHTA and CDR2 FQGNSA. CDR3 amino acids: CASSSQGAETQYF. CDR3 in DNA: TGTGCCAGCAGCTCACAGGGGGCGGAGACCCAGTACTTC.

V is TRBV28 and J is TRBJ1-1; D ambiguous. The CDR3 length is 11 residues. Looked up from germline, CDR1 is MDHEN and CDR2 is SYDVKM. V lost 3 bases and J lost 7, with 6 bases in between. CDR3 residues: CASSFSGEAFF. CDR3 in DNA: TGTGCCAGCAGTTTCTCCGGTGAAGCTTTCTTT.

V is TRBV18 and J is TRBJ1-5, with TRBD1 matching 9 bases. The germline gives CDR1 KGHSH, CDR2 LQKENI. J lost 3 bases, V lost 4 bases, and 4 bases had no gene match. This CDR3 has 15 residues. CDR3 amino acids: CASSLQGALNQPQHF. The CDR3 DNA sequence: TGTGCCAGCTCACTACAGGGGGCACTCAATCAGCCCCAGCATTTT. Full variable domain (remainder filled in from reference TRBV18 and TRBJ1-5): NAGVMQNPRHLVRRRGQEARLRCSPMKGHSHVYWYRQLPEEGLKFMVYLQKENIIDESGMPKERFSAEFPKEGPSILRIQQVVRGDSAAYFCASSLQGALNQPQHFGDGTRLSIL.

This rearrangement joins TRBV7-2 to TRBJ1-1; TRBD1 agrees at 10 bases. CDR3 length equals 19 residues. CDR1 and CDR2 from the germline V gene are SGHTA and FQGNSA. J was trimmed by 4 bases and V by 5 bases; bases with no gene match: 19. The CDR3 reads CASSHRDRGRGTKRTEAFF. For the CDR3, the DNA is TGTGCCAGCAGCCATAGAGACAGGGGGCGAGGCACGAAACGCACTGAAGCTTTCTTT.

The chain carries TRBV4-1 and TRBJ2-2, with D possibly matching TRBD1 (5 bases). This CDR3 has 15 residues. Per the germline V gene, CDR1 is MGHRA and CDR2 is YSYEKL. V was trimmed by 6 bases and J by 1 base, leaving 12 bases between them. Here the CDR3 DNA reads TGCGCCAGCAGGCCATTAGGGGTGAACACCGGGGAGCTGTTTTTT. It is translated as CASRPLGVNTGELFF.

The V call is TRBV19, the J call TRBJ1-2; tentative D call: TRBD1 (6 bases). The ends were cut back, 0 bases at V and 2 bases at J, with 10 bases in the middle. CDR1 and CDR2 (germline): LNHDA, SQIVND (reference sequence). This CDR3 has 15 amino acids. CDR3 coding DNA: TGTGCCAGTAGTATAGAGGACAGACCCAACTATGGCTACACCTTC. It yields the protein CASSIEDRPNYGYTF. The full variable domain, rest sourced from reference TRBV19 and TRBJ1-2, is DGGITQSPKYLFRKEGQNVTLSCEQNLNHDAMYWYRQDPGQGLRLIYYSQIVNDFQKGDIAEGYSVSREKKESFPLTVTSAQKNPTAFYLCASSIEDRPNYGYTFGSGTRLTVV.

The V and J genes are TRBV18 and TRBJ2-5; 11 bases match TRBD2. This CDR3 region has 14 residues. V gave up 3 bases and J gave up 3 bases; unmatched junction bases: 0. The germline CDR1 and CDR2 sequences are KGHSH and LQKENI. The CDR3 sequence is CASSPTSGEETQYF. The CDR3 nucleotides read TGTGCCAGCTCACCGACTAGCGGGGAAGAGACCCAGTACTTC.

This chain links TRBV7-2 with TRBJ2-3, with a possible D match to TRBD2 (6 bases). CDR1 and CDR2 from the germline V gene are SGHTA and FQGNSA. This CDR3 contains 12 residues. With 4 bases removed from V and 7 bases from J, the gap between germline ends came to 9 bases. CDR3 protein: CASSSRGNTQYF. The DNA of the CDR3 is TGTGCCAGCAGCTCCCGGGGGAATACGCAGTATTTT.

For this clone: At one of its ends the junction is not consistent with the germline gene, which may arise from a read error. The CDR3: CSVGFSGASVLTF. CDR3 DNA sequence: TGCAGCGTTGGCTTTTCTGGGGCCAGCGTCCTGACTTTC. V usage is TRBV29-1 and J usage is TRBJ2-6, with D possibly TRBD1 on 5 matching bases. In germline, CDR1 is SQVTM, CDR2 ANQGSEA. This CDR3 has 13 amino acids.

The chain carries TRBV5-6 and TRBJ1-1; 10 positions match TRBD1. V trimming: 1 base; J trimming: 0 bases; junction bases outside the gene matches: 6. Germline V gene data show CDR1 as SGHDT and CDR2 as YYEEEE. The CDR3 spans 17 residues. CDR3 DNA: TGTGCCAGCAGCTTGAGGGACAGGGGTTTTATGAACACTGAAGCTTTCTTT. Translated, it gives CASSLRDRGFMNTEAFF.

Here the CDR3 reads CASSVLAGRGETQYF. CDR3 nucleotide sequence: TGTGCCAGCAGTGTCTTAGCGGGACGGGGAGAGACCCAGTACTTC. V gene TRBV6-5 combines with J gene TRBJ2-5; 8 bases agree with TRBD2. Germline V gene lookup returns CDR1 MNHEY and CDR2 SVGAGI. The CDR3 has 15 amino acids. V dropped 5 bases and J dropped 4; count of bases not matched to a gene: 9.

The V call is TRBV7-6, the J call TRBJ2-1, with 8 bases matching TRBD2. In germline, CDR1 is SGHVS, CDR2 FNYEAQ. The CDR3 length is 14 residues. V shed 4 bases and J 9 bases; nucleotides not matched to a gene: 8. The CDR3 here is CASSSSSGFGEQFF. The CDR3 DNA follows: TGTGCCAGCAGCTCGTCTAGCGGGTTTGGTGAGCAGTTCTTC.

The chain recombines TRBV18 with TRBJ2-7; D unresolved. V lost 0 bases and J lost 0, with 6 bases in between. The CDR3 runs to 14 residues. Germline V gives CDR1 KGHSH, CDR2 LQKENI. CDR3 coding DNA: TGTGCCAGCTCACCACCCGGGTCCTCCTACGAGCAGTACTTC. This codes for CASSPPGSSYEQYF.

The rearrangement joins TRBV18 to TRBJ1-2, with TRBD1 identical over 7 bases. The trim removed 3 bases at V and 8 bases at J, leaving 12 bases unmatched. The CDR3 totals 15 residues. Germline lookup yields CDR1 KGHSH and CDR2 LQKENI. The CDR3 region is CASSPPTGWGRGYTF. The CDR3 DNA reads as TGTGCCAGCTCACCCCCGACAGGGTGGGGACGCGGCTACACCTTC.

The chain carries TRBV11-2 and TRBJ1-5, with D perhaps matching TRBD1 (6 bases). The CDR3 consists of 18 residues. The germline gives CDR1 SGHAT, CDR2 FQNNGV. V was clipped by 1 base and J by 3 bases, with 19 bases between them. The CDR3 reads CASSLAGRDIADNQPQHF. CDR3 DNA: TGTGCCAGCAGCTTAGCTGGGAGGGACATCGCCGACAATCAGCCCCAGCATTTT.

The chain is built from TRBV5-6 and TRBJ2-7, with 8 positions matching TRBD1. CDR1 is SGHDT, CDR2 YYEEEE, per germline. J was trimmed by 2 bases and V by 4 bases; bases with no gene match: 8. This CDR3 is 15 amino acids long. The CDR3 DNA reads as TGTGCCAGCAGCCCACAGGACAGGGTGCCCTACGAGCAGTACTTC. Translating it yields CASSPQDRVPYEQYF.

This chain uses TRBV19 with TRBJ2-6; no firm D call. V was cut by 4 bases and J by 2 bases, with 12 bases left in between. This CDR3 has 16 residues. Germline values: CDR1 LNHDA, CDR2 SQIVND (reference sequence). Written as DNA, the CDR3 is TGTGCCAGTAGTAACAGTCTTTTTGCTGGGGCCAACGTCCTGACTTTC. Translating it yields CASSNSLFAGANVLTF.

The CDR3 spells CASSQEAGQGLLAFF. In nucleotides, the CDR3 is TGTGCCAGCAGCCAAGAGGCGGGACAGGGACTTTTGGCTTTCTTT. The chain is built from TRBV4-2 and TRBJ1-1, with TRBD1 identical over 9 bases. This CDR3 spans 15 amino acids. V gave up 0 bases and J gave up 11 bases; unmatched junction bases: 10. Germline assignment: CDR1 LGHNA and CDR2 YNFKEQ.

The chain employs TRBV7-9 and TRBJ1-6, with TRBD1 identical over 9 bases. The trim removed 4 bases at V and 10 bases at J, leaving 5 bases unmatched. CDR1 and CDR2 from the germline V gene are SEHNR and FQNEAQ (reference sequence). The CDR3 is 14 residues long. DNA for the CDR3: TGTGCCAGCAGCTCGGGACAGGGCTGGTCACCCCTCCACTTT. It codes for CASSSGQGWSPLHF.

This chain connects TRBV7-9 to TRBJ1-1; a weak D match, TRBD1 (5 bases). The CDR3 runs to 14 residues. Trimming cost V 4 bases and J 2 bases, with 11 bases left between them. From germline, CDR1 is SEHNR and CDR2 FQNEAQ (reference sequence). The CDR3: CASSYQGPNTEAFF. Written as DNA, the CDR3 is TGTGCCAGCAGCTATCAGGGTCCCAACACTGAAGCTTTCTTT.

The CDR3 nucleotides read TGCGCCAGCAGTGAGACTCCGTACACCGGGGAGCTGTTTTTT. It encodes CASSETPYTGELFF. The V gene is TRBV10-1, the J gene TRBJ2-2; no clear D gene. V was pared by 2 bases and J by 3 bases, with 7 bases between. The CDR3 length is 14 residues. Germline CDR1 WNHNN, CDR2 SYGVQD (reference sequence).

The V call is TRBV9, the J call TRBJ2-1; 7 bases align to TRBD2. The CDR3 consists of 13 residues. With 4 bases clipped from V and 2 bases from J, the junction kept 0 bases outside the gene matches. Germline assignment: CDR1 SGDLS and CDR2 YYNGEE. The CDR3 loop reads CASSRGAYNEQFF. In DNA, the CDR3 is TGTGCCAGCAGCCGGGGGGCCTACAATGAGCAGTTCTTC. The full variable domain, in which reference TRBV9 and TRBJ2-1 provide the parts outside the CDR3, is DSGVTQTPKHLITATGQRVTLRCSPRSGDLSVYWYQQSLDQGLQFLIQYYNGEERAKGNILERFSAQQFPDLHSELNLSSLELGDSALYFCASSRGAYNEQFFGPGTRLTVL.